This T cell receptor beta chain comes out of a study of naive and memory T cell subsets. Points from the study as a whole: This RNA-based method may be sensitive to activation-related transcript changes.

Whole blood, roughly 2.5 ml, came from adult healthy volunteers. This clonotype appeared many times. No antigen is known for it. V dropped 7 bases and J dropped 0 bases, with 11 bases sitting between them. The CDR3 contains 13 residues. In germline, CDR1 is SGDLS, CDR2 YYNGEE. Alpha and beta constant region primers primed reverse transcription for blood and skin samples. The SP2 primer and nested alpha and beta constant region primers amplified ligated cDNA in four rounds. TCRdb re-called the 5' RACE reads through MiXCR, storing one row per CDR3 protein. The table shows about 20,000 distinct CDR3 sequences, with approximately 3.9% occurring only once.

The V and J genes are TRBV9 and TRBJ2-7; TRBD1 is a possible D gene (5 bases). The source is a male donor in good health. DNA for the CDR3: TGTGCCAGCTCGACAGACCTCTCCTACGAGCAGTACTTC. It codes for CASSTDLSYEQYF.